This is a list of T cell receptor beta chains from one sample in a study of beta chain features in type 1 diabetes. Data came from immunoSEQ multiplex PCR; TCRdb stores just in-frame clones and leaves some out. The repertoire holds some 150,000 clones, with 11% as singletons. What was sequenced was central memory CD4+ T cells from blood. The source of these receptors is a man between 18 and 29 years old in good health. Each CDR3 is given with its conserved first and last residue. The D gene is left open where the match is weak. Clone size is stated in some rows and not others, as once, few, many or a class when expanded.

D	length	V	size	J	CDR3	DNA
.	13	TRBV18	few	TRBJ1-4	CASSRESGEKLFF	TGTGCCAGCTCAAGGGAGTCAGGGGAAAAACTGTTTTTT
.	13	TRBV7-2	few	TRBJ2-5	CASSFKQTETQYF	TGTGCCAGCAGCTTCAAGCAAACGGAGACCCAGTACTTC
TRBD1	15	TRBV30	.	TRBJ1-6	CAWSTSGTGRSPLHF	TGTGCCTGGAGTACCTCCGGGACAGGGAGGTCACCCCTCCACTTT
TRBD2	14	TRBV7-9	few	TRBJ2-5	CASSLGGRAETQYF	TGTGCCAGCAGCTTAGGCGGGAGAGCAGAGACCCAGTACTTC
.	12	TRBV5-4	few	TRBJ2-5	CASRSGQETQYF	TGTGCCAGCAGGTCTGGTCAAGAGACCCAGTACTTC
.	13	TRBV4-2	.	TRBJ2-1	CASSQDGGNEQFF	TGTGCCAGCAGCCAAGATGGCGGAAATGAGCAGTTCTTC
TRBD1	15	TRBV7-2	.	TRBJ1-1	CASSSQTGPNTEAFF	TGTGCCAGCAGCTCACAGACAGGGCCTAACACTGAAGCTTTCTTT
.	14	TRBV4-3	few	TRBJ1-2	CASSQDLAGPGYTF	TGCGCCAGCAGCCAAGATTTAGCAGGGCCAGGCTACACCTTC
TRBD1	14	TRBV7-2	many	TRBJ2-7	CASSLGTGRYEQYF	TGTGCCAGCAGCTTAGGGACAGGGAGGTACGAGCAGTACTTC
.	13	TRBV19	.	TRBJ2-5	CASSMTVQETQYF	TGTGCCAGTAGTATGACGGTTCAAGAGACCCAGTACTTC
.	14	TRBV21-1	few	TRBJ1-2	CASRPERGNYGYTF	TGTGCCAGCAGACCCGAAAGGGGAAACTATGGCTACACCTTC
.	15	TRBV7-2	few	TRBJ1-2	CASSRQRPIAGGYTF	TGTGCCAGCAGCCGACAGCGGCCGATCGCGGGTGGCTACACCTTC
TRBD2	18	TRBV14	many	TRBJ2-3	CASSHQIGGLAVLNTQYF	TGTGCCAGCAGCCACCAAATCGGCGGACTAGCGGTCCTGAATACGCAGTATTTT
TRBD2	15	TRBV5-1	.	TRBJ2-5	CASSSWTSGTETQYF	TGCGCCAGCAGCTCCTGGACTAGCGGGACCGAGACCCAGTACTTC
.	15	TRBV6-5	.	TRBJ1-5	CASSTRDGGNQPQHF	TGTGCCAGCAGTACCAGGGATGGGGGCAATCAGCCCCAGCATTTT
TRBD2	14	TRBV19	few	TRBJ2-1	CASSPGTSVREQFF	TGTGCCAGTAGTCCCGGGACTAGCGTCCGTGAGCAGTTCTTC
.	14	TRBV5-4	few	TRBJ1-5	CASSQDARDQPQHF	TGCGCCAGCAGCCAAGATGCAAGGGATCAGCCCCAGCATTTT
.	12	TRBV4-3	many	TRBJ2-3	CASSQDTDTQYF	TGCGCCAGCAGCCAAGACACAGATACGCAGTATTTT
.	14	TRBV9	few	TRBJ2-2	CASSGTVNTGELFF	TGTGCCAGCAGCGGGACAGTGAACACCGGGGAGCTGTTTTTT
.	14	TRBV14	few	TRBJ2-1	CASSQENFWDEQFF	TGTGCCAGCAGCCAAGAAAACTTCTGGGATGAGCAGTTCTTC
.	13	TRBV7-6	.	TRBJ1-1	CAIKTASIGEAFF	TGTGCCATCAAGACAGCCTCGATAGGAGAAGCTTTCTTT
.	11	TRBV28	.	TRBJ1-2	CAVGRLYGYTF	TGTGCCGTCGGGAGGTTATATGGCTACACCTTC
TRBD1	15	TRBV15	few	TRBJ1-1	CATSREKGANTEAFF	TGTGCCACCAGCAGGGAAAAGGGGGCGAACACTGAAGCTTTCTTT
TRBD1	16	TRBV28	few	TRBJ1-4	CASSPPPGGPNEKLFF	TGTGCCAGCAGTCCCCCGCCAGGGGGCCCGAATGAAAAACTGTTTTTT
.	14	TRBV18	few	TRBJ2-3	CASSPPPVSDTQYF	TGTGCCAGCTCACCACCTCCGGTTTCAGATACGCAGTATTTT
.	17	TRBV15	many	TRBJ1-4	CATSRSPQGPTNEKLFF	TGTGCCACCAGCCGCTCCCCACAGGGCCCAACTAATGAAAAACTGTTTTTT
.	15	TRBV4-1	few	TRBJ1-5	CASSQAPGGNQPQHF	TGCGCCAGCAGCCAAGCACCCGGGGGCAATCAGCCCCAGCATTTT
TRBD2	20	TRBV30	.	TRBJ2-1	CAWIDPSGLAGGSSYNEQFF	TGTGCCTGGATCGATCCCTCCGGACTAGCGGGGGGGAGCTCCTACAATGAGCAGTTCTTC
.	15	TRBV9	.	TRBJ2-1	CASSVMGGVNNEQFF	TGTGCCAGCAGCGTAATGGGCGGGGTGAACAATGAGCAGTTCTTC
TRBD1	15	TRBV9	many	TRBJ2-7	CASSVAGTGTYEQYF	TGTGCCAGCAGCGTAGCTGGGACAGGGACCTACGAGCAGTACTTC
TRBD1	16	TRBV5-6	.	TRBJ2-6	CASSPRGFAGANVLTF	TGTGCCAGCAGCCCCAGGGGGTTCGCTGGGGCCAACGTCCTGACTTTC
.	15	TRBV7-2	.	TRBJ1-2	CASSFEQGRNYGYTF	TGTGCCAGCAGCTTTGAACAGGGCCGTAACTATGGCTACACCTTC
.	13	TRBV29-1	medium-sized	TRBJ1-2	CSVEERDRHGYTF	TGCAGCGTTGAAGAAAGGGATAGGCATGGCTACACCTTC
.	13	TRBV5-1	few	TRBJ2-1	CASSFPGYNEQFF	TGCGCCAGCAGCTTTCCCGGGTACAATGAGCAGTTCTTC
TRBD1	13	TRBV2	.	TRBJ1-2	CASSGQGVKGYTF	TGTGCCAGCAGTGGACAGGGGGTTAAGGGCTACACCTTC
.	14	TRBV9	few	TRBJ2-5	CASSVPSAQETQYF	TGTGCCAGCAGCGTCCCTAGTGCCCAAGAGACCCAGTACTTC
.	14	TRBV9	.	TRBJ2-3	CASSAKLVTDTQYF	TGTGCCAGCAGCGCAAAACTTGTCACAGATACGCAGTATTTT
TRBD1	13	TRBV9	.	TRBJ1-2	CASGRPSGGGYTF	TGTGCCAGCGGAAGACCATCAGGGGGAGGCTACACCTTC
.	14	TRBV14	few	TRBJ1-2	CASNPVGARGGYTF	TGTGCCAGCAACCCAGTTGGGGCCCGGGGTGGCTACACCTTC
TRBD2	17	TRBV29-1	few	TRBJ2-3	CSVVATSGRAGRGTQYF	TGCAGCGTTGTGGCGACTAGCGGGAGGGCCGGTCGGGGTACGCAGTATTTT
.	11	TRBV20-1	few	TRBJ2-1	CSAGKGNEQFF	TGCAGTGCTGGCAAAGGCAATGAGCAGTTCTTC
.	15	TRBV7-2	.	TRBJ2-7	CASSLDLGRMYEQYF	TGTGCCAGCAGCTTAGATTTAGGGAGGATGTACGAGCAGTACTTC
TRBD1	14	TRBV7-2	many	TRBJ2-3	CASSRGTGADTQYF	TGTGCCAGCAGCCGAGGAACAGGGGCAGATACGCAGTATTTT
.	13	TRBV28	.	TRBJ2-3	CAVGGGLTDTQYF	TGTGCCGTCGGAGGGGGCCTCACAGATACGCAGTATTTT
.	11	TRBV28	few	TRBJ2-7	CASRLVYEQYF	TGTGCCAGCAGGCTAGTGTACGAGCAGTACTTC
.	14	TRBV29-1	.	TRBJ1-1	CSVEVAGEGTEAFF	TGCAGCGTTGAAGTTGCGGGGGAGGGAACTGAAGCTTTCTTT
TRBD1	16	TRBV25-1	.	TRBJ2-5	CASSALRDRLAETQYF	TGTGCCAGCAGTGCCCTCCGGGACAGGCTGGCGGAGACCCAGTACTTC
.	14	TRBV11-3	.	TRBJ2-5	CASTPGAPGLTQYF	TGTGCCAGCACCCCGGGGGCCCCGGGGCTGACCCAGTACTTC
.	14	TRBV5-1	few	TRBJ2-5	CASSLASRQETQYF	TGCGCCAGCAGCTTGGCCTCCAGACAAGAGACCCAGTACTTC
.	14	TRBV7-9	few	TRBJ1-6	CASSLGTVRGTLHF	TGTGCCAGCAGCTTAGGCACGGTCCGGGGGACCCTCCACTTT
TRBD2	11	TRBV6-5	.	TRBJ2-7	CAIAGGYEQYF	TGTGCCATAGCGGGAGGGTACGAGCAGTACTTC